This T cell receptor beta chain was obtained from a study of T cells in Graves' hyperthyroidism and ophthalmopathy. Study findings and constraints: Most thyroid clonotypes expanded above 0.001 were also detected in blood.

This clonotype was counted at least ten times. Its antigen is still unknown. TCR beta CDR3 regions were amplified from RNA. The HTBI set primed first-round TCR CDR3 RT-PCR. Using its own MiXCR run on the multiplex PCR reads, TCRdb lists one record per CDR3 protein. The data hold some 460,000 distinct CDR3 sequences, with 15% to 19% observed a single time. Germline trimming cut 4 bases from V and 7 bases from J; bases unmatched to any gene: 5. The CDR3 covers 15 residues. Hyperthyroidism in the patients, aged 18 to 65, was newly diagnosed and under 2 months in duration. Patients were excluded for uncontrolled infection, other autoimmune disease, pregnancy or lactation. Fresh peripheral blood, approximately 9.7 ml, was the source of the PBMCs.

The chain uses TRBV12-3 or TRBV12-4 and TRBJ2-2; 11 nucleotides agree with TRBD2. This sequence originates from a woman between 18 and 29 years old with Graves' hyperthyroidism. The sequenced sample consisted of blood. As DNA, the CDR3 is TGTGCCAGCAGTTCCCTGACTAGCGGGGTCGGGGAGCTGTTTTTT. This encodes CASSSLTSGVGELFF.